This TCR beta chain was observed in a study of CD8+CD57+ T cells in acquired aplastic anemia. Overall study: CD4+ and CD8+ cells, once sorted, gave DNA averaging about 3 ug.

The CDR3 length is 13 residues. The germline CDR1 and CDR2 sequences are MNHEY and SVGAGI. Genomic DNA served as template for TCR beta VDJ and CDR3 profiling. Via MiXCR, TCRdb re-called the reads, giving one row per CDR3 protein. The sample includes 200,000 to 250,000 distinct CDR3 sequences, more than 55% of them seen just once. All patients picked for sequencing had shown, by flow cytometry, an expansion of CD8+CD57+ cells. With no exception, the patients had severe acquired aplastic anemia. At the time of blood sampling, patients had not yet received any therapy. This clonotype was found a few times. At one end, the junction sequence differs from germline, possibly due to a read error.

The sequence came from a human donor with aplastic anemia. The sample was sorted CD4+, CD8+, or CD8+CD57+ T cells (not recorded which) from PBMCs. The chain couples TRBV6-5 to TRBJ2-7, with D possibly being TRBD1 (6 bases). CDR3 nucleotide sequence: TGTGCCAGCAGTACGTACAGGGTCCACGAGCAGTACTTT. Its translation is CASSTYRVHEQYF.